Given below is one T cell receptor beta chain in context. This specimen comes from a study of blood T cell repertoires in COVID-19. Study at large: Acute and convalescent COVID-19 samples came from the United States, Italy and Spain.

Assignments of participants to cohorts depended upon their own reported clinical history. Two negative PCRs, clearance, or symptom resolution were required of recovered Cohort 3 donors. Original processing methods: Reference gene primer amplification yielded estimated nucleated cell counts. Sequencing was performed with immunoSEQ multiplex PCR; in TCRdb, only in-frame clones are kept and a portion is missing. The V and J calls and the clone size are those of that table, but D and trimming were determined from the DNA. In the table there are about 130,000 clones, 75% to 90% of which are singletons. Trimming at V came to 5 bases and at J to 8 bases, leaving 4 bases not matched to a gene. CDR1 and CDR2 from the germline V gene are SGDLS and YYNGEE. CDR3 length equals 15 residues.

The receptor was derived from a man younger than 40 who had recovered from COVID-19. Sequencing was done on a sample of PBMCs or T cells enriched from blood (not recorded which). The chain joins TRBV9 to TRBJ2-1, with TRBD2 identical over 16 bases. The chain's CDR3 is CASSPGLAGGYEQFF. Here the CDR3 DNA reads TGTGCCAGCAGTCCGGGACTAGCGGGAGGGTATGAGCAGTTCTTC.